What follows is one T cell receptor beta chain and its context. Its cognate antigen is unknown. These data come from a study of T cell responses to AZD1222 COVID-19 vaccine. Notes on the study in general: Only 5 to 7 AZD1222 recipients tested seropositive at baseline. In the spike-specific TCR repertoire, nearly half reportedly target unmutated variant regions. White British donors predominated, females outnumbered males, and clonal diversity was possibly underestimated. Repertoire collection took place solely once the T cell response had peaked.

Repertoires were generated with immunoSEQ multiplex PCR, while TCRdb's copy carries only in-frame clones and drops some. The sample shows about 140,000 clones, 65% to 90% of them seen only once. CDR3 length: 13 residues. Trimming took off 0 bases at V and 6 bases at J, with 6 bases between the two ends. The germline CDR1 and CDR2 sequences are LNHDA and SQIVND (reference sequence). The sequencing used peripheral blood, collected 28 days after the second dose of the MenACWY control vaccine. This receptor was identified in an adult who received the MenACWY meningococcal vaccine as a control. The chain employs TRBV19 and TRBJ1-5; D remains ambiguous. The CDR3 coding sequence is TGTGCCAGTAGTATAGATCGGTCTCAGCCCCAGCATTTT. Protein sequence: CASSIDRSQPQHF.